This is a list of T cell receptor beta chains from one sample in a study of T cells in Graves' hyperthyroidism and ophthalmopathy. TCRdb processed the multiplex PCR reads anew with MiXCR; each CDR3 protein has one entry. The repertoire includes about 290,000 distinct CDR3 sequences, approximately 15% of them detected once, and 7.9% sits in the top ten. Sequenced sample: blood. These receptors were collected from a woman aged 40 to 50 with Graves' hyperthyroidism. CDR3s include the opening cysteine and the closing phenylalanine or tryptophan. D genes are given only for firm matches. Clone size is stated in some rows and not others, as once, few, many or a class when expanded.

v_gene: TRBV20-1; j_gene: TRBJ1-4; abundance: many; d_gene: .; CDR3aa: CSARGEGISEKLFF; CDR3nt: TGCAGTGCTAGAGGGGAAGGAATCAGTGAAAAACTGTTTTTT
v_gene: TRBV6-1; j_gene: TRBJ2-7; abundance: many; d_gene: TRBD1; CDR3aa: CASSPRTGFWEQYF; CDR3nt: TGTGCCAGCAGTCCGAGGACAGGGTTTTGGGAGCAGTACTTC
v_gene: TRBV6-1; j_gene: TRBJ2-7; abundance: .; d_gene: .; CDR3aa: CASSVNYEQYF; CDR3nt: TGTGCCAGCAGTGTGAACTACGAGCAGTACTTC
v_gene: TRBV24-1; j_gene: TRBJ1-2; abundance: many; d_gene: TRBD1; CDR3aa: CATSDRTGEGYTF; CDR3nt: TGTGCCACCAGTGACCGGACAGGGGAAGGCTACACCTTC
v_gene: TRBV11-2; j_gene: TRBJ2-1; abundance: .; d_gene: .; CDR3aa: CASSLDLNRGPLDNEQFF; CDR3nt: TGTGCCAGCAGCTTAGATCTAAACCGGGGCCCCCTCGACAATGAGCAGTTCTTC
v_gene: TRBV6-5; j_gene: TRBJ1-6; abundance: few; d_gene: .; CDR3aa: CASSYAVVNSPLHF; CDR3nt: TGTGCCAGCAGTTACGCCGTAGTGAATTCACCCCTCCACTTT
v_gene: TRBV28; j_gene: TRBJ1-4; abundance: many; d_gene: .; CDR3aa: CASCRTGNEKLFF; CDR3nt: TGTGCCAGCTGCCGCACAGGGAATGAAAAACTGTTTTTT
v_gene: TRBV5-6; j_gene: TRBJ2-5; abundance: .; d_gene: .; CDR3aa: CASSRGYETQYF; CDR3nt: TGTGCCAGCAGCAGGGGGTACGAGACCCAGTACTTC
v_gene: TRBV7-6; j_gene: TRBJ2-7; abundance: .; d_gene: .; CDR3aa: CASSADYGPYEQYF; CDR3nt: TGTGCCAGCAGCGCGGACTATGGCCCCTACGAGCAGTACTTC
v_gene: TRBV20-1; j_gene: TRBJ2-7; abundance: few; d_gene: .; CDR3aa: CSARDLGHSYEQYF; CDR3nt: TGCAGTGCTAGAGATCTCGGACATTCCTACGAGCAGTACTTC
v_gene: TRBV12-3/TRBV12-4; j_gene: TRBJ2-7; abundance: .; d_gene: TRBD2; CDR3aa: CASSLVPGLAGDEQYF; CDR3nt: TGTGCCAGCAGTTTAGTCCCGGGACTAGCGGGAGACGAGCAGTACTTC
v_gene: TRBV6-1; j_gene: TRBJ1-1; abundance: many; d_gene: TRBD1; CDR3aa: CASSSIGTGEGTEAFF; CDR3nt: TGTGCCAGCAGTTCTATCGGGACAGGGGAAGGCACTGAAGCTTTCTTT
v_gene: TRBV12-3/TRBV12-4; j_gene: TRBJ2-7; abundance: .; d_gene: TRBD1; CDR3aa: CASSPFGQGEAQYF; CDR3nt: TGTGCCAGCAGTCCCTTTGGACAGGGCGAGGCGCAGTACTTC
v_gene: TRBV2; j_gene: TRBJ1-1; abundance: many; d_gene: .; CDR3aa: CASSEWATEAFF; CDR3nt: TGTGCCAGCAGTGAATGGGCCACTGAAGCTTTCTTT
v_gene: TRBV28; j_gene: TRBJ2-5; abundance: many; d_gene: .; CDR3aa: CASSLDRVPETQYF; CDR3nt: TGTGCCAGCAGTTTAGATCGGGTCCCAGAGACCCAGTACTTC
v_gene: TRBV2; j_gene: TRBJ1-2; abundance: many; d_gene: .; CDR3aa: CASNFRTDGYTF; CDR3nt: TGTGCCAGCAACTTCAGGACAGACGGCTACACCTTC
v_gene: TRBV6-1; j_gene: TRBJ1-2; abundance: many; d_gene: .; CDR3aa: CASSTPVGLISNYGYTF; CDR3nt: TGTGCCAGCAGTACCCCGGTGGGCCTGATATCGAACTATGGCTACACCTTC
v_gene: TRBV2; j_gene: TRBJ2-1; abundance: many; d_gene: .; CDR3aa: CASSGLGGESSYNEQFF; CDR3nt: TGTGCCAGCAGTGGATTAGGGGGGGAGAGCTCCTACAATGAGCAGTTCTTC
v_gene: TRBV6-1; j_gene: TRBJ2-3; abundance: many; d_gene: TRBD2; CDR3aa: CASSYWGGAPGTSGYTDTQYF; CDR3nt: TGTGCCAGCAGTTATTGGGGGGGCGCGCCCGGGACTAGCGGATACACAGATACGCAGTATTTT
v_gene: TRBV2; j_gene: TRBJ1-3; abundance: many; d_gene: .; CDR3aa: CASSGFGSSGNTIYF; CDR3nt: TGTGCCAGCAGTGGGTTCGGGTCATCTGGAAACACCATATATTTT
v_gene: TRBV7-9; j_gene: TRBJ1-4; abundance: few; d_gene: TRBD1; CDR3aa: CASSLQGQAVEKLFF; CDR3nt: TGTGCCAGCAGCTTACAAGGACAGGCGGTTGAAAAACTGTTTTTT
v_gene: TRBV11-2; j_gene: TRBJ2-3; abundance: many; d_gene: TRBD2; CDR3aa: CASSFRGRASDTQYF; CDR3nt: TGTGCCAGCAGCTTTCGCGGGAGGGCTTCAGATACGCAGTATTTT
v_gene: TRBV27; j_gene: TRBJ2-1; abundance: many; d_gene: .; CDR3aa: CASSTYTSYNEQFF; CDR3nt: TGTGCCAGCAGTACCTATACCTCCTACAATGAGCAGTTCTTC
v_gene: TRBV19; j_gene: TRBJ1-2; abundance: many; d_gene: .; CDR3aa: CASSITGQVHGYTF; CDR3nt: TGTGCCAGTAGCATTACAGGGCAAGTACACGGCTACACCTTC
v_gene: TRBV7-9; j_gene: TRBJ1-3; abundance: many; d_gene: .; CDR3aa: CASSFGTLSGNTIYF; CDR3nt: TGTGCCAGCAGCTTTGGGACCCTCTCTGGAAACACCATATATTTT
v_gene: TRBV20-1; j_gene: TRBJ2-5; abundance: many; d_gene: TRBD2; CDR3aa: CSAPPGLAQEGTQYF; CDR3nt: TGCAGTGCTCCTCCGGGACTAGCGCAAGAGGGGACCCAGTACTTC
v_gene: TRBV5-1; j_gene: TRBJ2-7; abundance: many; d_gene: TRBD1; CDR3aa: CASSSPGGANYEQYF; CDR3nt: TGCGCCAGCAGCTCACCAGGGGGCGCGAACTACGAGCAGTACTTC
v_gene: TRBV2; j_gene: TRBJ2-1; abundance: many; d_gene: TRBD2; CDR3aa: CASRAGTSWGEQFF; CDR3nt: TGTGCCAGCAGAGCCGGGACTAGCTGGGGTGAGCAGTTCTTC
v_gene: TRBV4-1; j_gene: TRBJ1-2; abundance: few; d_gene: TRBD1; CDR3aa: CASSPDGQGNYGYTF; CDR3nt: TGCGCCAGCAGCCCCGATGGACAGGGGAACTATGGCTACACCTTC
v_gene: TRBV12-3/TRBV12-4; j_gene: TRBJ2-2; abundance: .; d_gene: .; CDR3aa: CASLPYRNTGELFF; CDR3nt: TGTGCCAGCTTGCCTTACCGAAACACCGGGGAGCTGTTTTTT
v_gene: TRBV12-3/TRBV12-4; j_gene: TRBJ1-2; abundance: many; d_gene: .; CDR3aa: CASSSGPNYGYTF; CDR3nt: TGTGCCAGCAGTTCCGGGCCTAACTATGGCTACACCTTC
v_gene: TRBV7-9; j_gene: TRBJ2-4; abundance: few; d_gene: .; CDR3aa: CASSTDSKIQYF; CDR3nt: TGTGCCAGCAGCACGGACAGCAAGATTCAGTACTTC
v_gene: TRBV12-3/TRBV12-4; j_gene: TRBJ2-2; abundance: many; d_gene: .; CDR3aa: CASSAIGFSGELFF; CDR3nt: TGTGCCAGCAGTGCGATCGGTTTTTCCGGGGAGCTGTTTTTT